This T cell receptor beta chain is from a study of blood T cell repertoires in COVID-19. Study as a whole: Acute and convalescent COVID-19 samples came from the United States, Italy and Spain. Nucleic acid was either cDNA or gDNA, and it came from T cells, B-cell-depleted T cells, or PBMCs.

Measured with immunoSEQ multiplex PCR; TCRdb has only the in-frame clones, and not every one. The table lists 110,000 to 150,000 clones, 80% of them singletons, with about 3.5% in the top ten. This clone was detected many times. CDR3 length equals 14 residues. Germline CDR1 reads SGHRS; CDR2 reads YFSETQ. V lost 1 base, J lost 6 bases, and 6 bases stayed unmatched. This receptor was taken from an older man who had recovered from COVID-19. V usage is TRBV5-1 and J usage is TRBJ2-7; 8 positions agree with TRBD2. The sequencing sample was made of peripheral blood. DNA for the CDR3: TGCGCCAGCAGCTTGACCACTGCGGGAGGCGAGCAGTACTTC. Translation: CASSLTTAGGEQYF.